The 9 T cell receptor beta chains listed next were all sequenced from one sample in a study of response to subunit inactivated influenza vaccine (dated by TCRdb to the late 2010s). Library preparation used RT-PCR. The sequencer was an Illumina HiSeq 2500. TCRdb passed the public sequencing reads through fastp at Q25 and MiXCR, retaining productive beta sequences. Rows are unified per CDR3 protein, each entry keeping the most common DNA and genes. The table for this sample lists 600,000 to 850,000 distinct CDR3 sequences; 13% to 15% of them were counted only once. Less than 9% of the sample comes from the top ten. Sequencing used PBMCs from blood, obtained approximately 15 days before vaccination. The receptors originated from a man aged 50 or older who received an inactivated influenza vaccine. Donor details come from another sample of the same person, matched by shared clones.

This clonotype was counted only a few times. The rearrangement links TRBV7-8 to TRBJ1-1; D is possibly TRBD1 (5 bases). Trimming stripped 1 base from V and 4 bases from J, with 16 bases between. CDR1 and CDR2 from the germline V gene are SGHVS and FQNEAQ. This CDR3 is built from 16 residues. The CDR3 spells CASSLDHPGFATEAFF. Written as DNA, the CDR3 is TGTGCCAGCAGCTTAGACCATCCAGGGTTTGCCACTGAAGCTTTCTTT.

The V gene is TRBV7-9, the J gene TRBJ2-1; the D call may be TRBD1 or TRBD2 (5 bases each). Looked up from germline, CDR1 is SEHNR and CDR2 is FQNEAQ (reference sequence). CDR3 length: 16 residues. Trimming left V 5 bases short and J 2 bases short, with 16 bases between. The CDR3 loop reads CASSGRNRDAYNEQFF. CDR3 nucleotides: TGTGCCAGCAGCGGAAGGAACCGGGACGCCTACAATGAGCAGTTCTTC.

This clonotype was picked up many times. V and J are TRBV4-3 and TRBJ2-5; weak D call: TRBD1 (7 bases). The CDR3 totals 18 residues. The germline gives CDR1 LGHNA, CDR2 YSLEER. With 4 bases removed from V and 2 bases from J, the gap between germline ends came to 23 bases. This chain's CDR3 is CASSRQPYLTGTQETQYF. CDR3 nucleotide sequence: TGCGCCAGCAGCCGGCAGCCCTATCTGACAGGGACTCAAGAGACCCAGTACTTC.

This clonotype has a single count. The chain couples TRBV18 to TRBJ1-2; weak D call: TRBD1 (5 bases). Deletions cut 7 bases from V and 8 bases from J, with 14 bases between. The CDR3 extends over 12 amino acids. Per the germline V gene, CDR1 is KGHSH and CDR2 is LQKENI. The CDR3 reads CASYSDRGGYTF. CDR3 coding DNA: TGTGCCAGCTATTCCGACAGAGGCGGCTACACCTTC.

This clonotype was detected only a few times. The chain recombines TRBV6-1 with TRBJ1-5; a weak D match, TRBD1 (6 bases). The germline V and J ends were trimmed by 2 bases and 0 bases, with 17 bases remaining between them. This CDR3 has 18 residues. In germline, CDR1 is MNHNS, CDR2 SASEGT. CDR3 residues: CASSEIFWQGYSNQPQHF. DNA of the CDR3: TGTGCCAGCAGTGAAATATTTTGGCAGGGGTATAGCAATCAGCCCCAGCATTTT.

The CDR3 spells CASSLKGLVYNEQFF. DNA of the CDR3: TGTGCCAGCAGTCTCAAGGGACTAGTCTACAATGAGCAGTTCTTC. The V and J genes are TRBV12-3 or TRBV12-4 and TRBJ2-1, with 8 nucleotides matching TRBD2. This CDR3 spans 15 amino acids. Trimming cost V 5 bases and J 3 bases; bases outside gene matches: 6.

This chain connects TRBV19 to TRBJ2-1; no clear D. This CDR3 spans 14 amino acids. Germline V gene lookup returns CDR1 LNHDA and CDR2 SQIVND (reference sequence). V shed 3 bases and J shed 4 bases, with 10 bases lying between them. Here the CDR3 DNA reads TGTGCCAGTAGTATGTCAGTGGGATACAATGAGCAGTTCTTC. Translating gives CASSMSVGYNEQFF.

This clonotype was counted a few times. The chain couples TRBV7-2 to TRBJ2-7; 8 nucleotides line up with TRBD2. V shed 2 bases and J 5 bases; nucleotides not matched to a gene: 8. There are 15 residues in the CDR3. Germline assignment: CDR1 SGHTA and CDR2 FQGNSA. In DNA form, the CDR3 reads TGTGCCAGCAGCTTATCTAGCGGGCCACGGAACGAGCAGTACTTC. This encodes CASSLSSGPRNEQYF.

The genes are TRBV7-2 and TRBJ2-2; 11 bases are a match to TRBD1. The ends lost 5 bases at V and 6 bases at J; junction bases unmatched: 8. CDR1 and CDR2 (germline): SGHTA, FQGNSA. This CDR3 has 16 residues. In DNA form, the CDR3 reads TGTGCCAGCAGCGATAGAGGACAGGGGGCTGCCGGGGAGCTGTTTTTT. Its protein is CASSDRGQGAAGELFF.